One and the same sample provided the 27 T cell receptor beta chains below, sequenced in a study of blood T cells in healthy people across ages. Using a J-beta primer mix together with a sample-barcoded 5' primer, a second PCR was run for roughly 6 to 11 cycles. TCRdb reprocessed the 5' RACE reads via MiXCR and lists one record per CDR3 protein. The sample consists of around 800,000 distinct CDR3 sequences, roughly 26% of them appearing once. The sample was also linked to a second study, of T cells of mothers and their children.

Sequencing was done on a sample of blood. These receptors were taken from a boy aged 10-17 years in good health.

This clonotype was recorded a few times. This chain joins TRBV5-1 and TRBJ2-5; D uncertain. The V end was cut by 3 bases, the J end by 0 bases, with 6 bases between. This CDR3 is 13 amino acids long. Per germline, CDR1 SGHRS and CDR2 YFSETQ. The CDR3 is CASSYEDQETQYF. The DNA for the CDR3 is TGCGCCAGCAGCTATGAGGACCAAGAGACCCAGTACTTC.

Only a few counts were recorded for this clonotype. This rearrangement joins TRBV6-5 to TRBJ2-1; TRBD2 matches 14 bases. The germline gives CDR1 MNHEY, CDR2 SVGAGI. Trimming cost V 4 bases and J 8 bases; bases outside gene matches: 4. This CDR3 comprises 15 residues. The CDR3 DNA reads as TGTGCCAGCAGTTCGGGACTAGCGGGGGTAGATGAGCAGTTCTTC. This sequence encodes CASSSGLAGVDEQFF.

This clonotype was picked up a small number of times. One junction end disagrees with the germline gene, perhaps due to a read error. The genes are TRBV6-1 and TRBJ2-5, with 9 bases fitting TRBD2. Germline assignment: CDR1 MNHNS and CDR2 SASEGT. The CDR3 runs to 16 residues. The CDR3, as DNA: TGTGCCAGCAGTGAGGGTAGCGGGGGCGACCAAGAGACACAGTACTTC. It encodes CASSEGSGGDQETQYF.

This clonotype was detected many times. A junction end diverges from the germline sequence, so it may reflect a read error. The rearrangement joins TRBV29-1 to TRBJ2-5; 9 bases agree with TRBD1. This CDR3 spans 12 amino acids. Germline values: CDR1 SQVTM, CDR2 ANQGSEA. Written as DNA, the CDR3 is TGCAGCGTTGAACCCGAGGGACAGGGCAGGGACTTC. Translating gives CSVEPEGQGRDF. Using reference TRBV29-1 and TRBJ2-5 for the parts outside the CDR3, the full variable domain is SAVISQKPSRDICQRGTSLTIQCQVDSQVTMMFWYRQQPGQSLTLIATANQGSEATYESGFVIDKFPISRPNLTFSTLTVSNMSPEDSSIYLCSVEPEGQGRDFGPGTRLLVL.

The rearrangement links TRBV12-3 or TRBV12-4 to TRBJ1-3; D is ambiguous. The CDR3 totals 14 residues. Trimming took off 2 bases at V and 8 bases at J, with 13 bases between the two ends. CDR3 in amino acids: CASSLSLFLDTIYF. CDR3 sequence (DNA): TGTGCCAGCAGTTTAAGCCTTTTTCTGGACACCATATATTTT.

In this sample, this clonotype turned up a few times. The chain couples TRBV5-1 to TRBJ2-3, with a possible D match to TRBD2 (5 bases). Trimming took off 2 bases at V and 0 bases at J, with 10 bases between the two ends. Per the germline V gene, CDR1 is SGHRS and CDR2 is YFSETQ. There are 15 residues in the CDR3. The CDR3 DNA sequence: TGCGCCAGCAGCTTTGAGCGGAGTAGCACAGATACGCAGTATTTT. Protein sequence: CASSFERSSTDTQYF.

V usage is TRBV4-2 and J usage is TRBJ2-5, with D perhaps matching TRBD1 (6 bases). The better agreement between TRBJ2-7 and the DNA end casts doubt on the J call. The CDR3 has 15 residues. CDR1 and CDR2 (germline): LGHNA, YNFKEQ. The CDR3, as DNA: TGTGCCAGCAGCCAAGAGGGGGCTAGCTCCTACGAGCAGTACTTC. This encodes CASSQEGASSYEQYF.

CDR3 loop: CASSLYNPGANTEAFF. The CDR3 region has the DNA TGTGCCAGCAGTTTGTATAACCCGGGAGCTAACACTGAAGCTTTCTTT. This chain uses TRBV28 with TRBJ1-1, with D unresolved. This CDR3 is built from 16 residues. Trimming took off 3 bases at V and 2 bases at J, with 16 bases between the two ends. Germline-derived CDR1 and CDR2 are MDHEN and SYDVKM.

The chain has TRBV20-1 and TRBJ2-5; D is uncertain. Trimming took off 0 bases at V and 4 bases at J, with 15 bases between the two ends. Germline V CDR1 and CDR2: DFQATT, SNEGSKA (reference sequence). The length of the CDR3 is 15 residues. CDR3 amino acids: CSARDSSGSRETQYF. The DNA for the CDR3 is TGCAGTGCTAGAGATTCCTCCGGCAGTCGAGAGACCCAGTACTTC.

Regarding this clonotype: No conserved phenylalanine or tryptophan is present at the end of the CDR3, so a read error is the likely explanation. The chain recombines TRBV11-2 with TRBJ2-4, with D uncertain. With 0 bases removed from V and 0 bases from J, the gap between germline ends came to 9 bases. Germline CDR1 is SGHAT and CDR2 is FQNNGV. The CDR3 sequence is 16 residues long. The CDR3 loop is CASSLDLGIAKNIQYC. The CDR3 DNA reads TGTGCCAGCAGCTTAGATCTGGGTATAGCCAAAAACATTCAGTACTGC.

J is TRBJ2-1 and V is TRBV7-9; no reliable D call. Germline CDR1 SEHNR, CDR2 FQNEAQ (reference sequence). Between the trimmed V and J ends, which lost 4 bases and 5 bases, there was a span of 15 bases. CDR3 size: 15 residues. DNA for the CDR3: TGTGCCAGCAGCTCCCCCACGCAGGAGCACAATGAGCAGTTCTTC. Translation gives CASSSPTQEHNEQFF.

This clonotype was counted only a few times. The chain recombines TRBV7-9 with TRBJ2-5; 11 nucleotides agree with TRBD1. This CDR3 has 15 residues. The germline V gene encodes CDR1 SEHNR and CDR2 FQNEAQ (reference sequence). Trimming cost V 1 base and J 7 bases; bases outside gene matches: 5. CDR3 loop: CASSLDPGTGGTQYF. The DNA for the CDR3 is TGTGCCAGCAGCTTAGATCCCGGGACAGGGGGGACCCAGTACTTC.

This clonotype was seen more than once but under ten times. The V and J genes are TRBV29-1 and TRBJ2-3, with D possibly matching TRBD2 (7 bases). Germline-derived CDR1 and CDR2 are SQVTM and ANQGSEA. V was pared by 6 bases and J by 7 bases, with 23 bases between. This CDR3 spans 15 amino acids. CDR3: CSVARPGGGGHTQYF. CDR3 DNA sequence: TGCAGCGTCGCCCGTCCGGGAGGAGGGGGTCATACGCAGTATTTT.

Only a few counts were recorded for this clonotype. V is TRBV11-1 and J is TRBJ2-6; a possible D gene is TRBD1 (6 bases). With 5 bases removed from V and 0 bases from J, the gap between germline ends came to 23 bases. Germline V gives CDR1 SGHAT, CDR2 FQDESV (reference sequence). CDR3 length: 20 amino acids. The CDR3 DNA follows: TGTGCCAGCAGCCGACTGATAGACAGGAAAGAACCCTCTGGGGCCAACGTCCTGACTTTC. Translating gives CASSRLIDRKEPSGANVLTF.

This clonotype was found a few times. This chain joins TRBV6-6 and TRBJ1-5; tentatively, D is TRBD1 (6 bases). V was trimmed by 4 bases and J by 7 bases, leaving 20 bases between them. CDR3 size: 16 residues. Per the germline V gene, CDR1 is MNHNY and CDR2 is SVGAGI (reference sequence). The CDR3 coding sequence is TGTGCCAGCAGTTCCGGGACAACCTGGGGGGGGCAGCCCCAGCATTTT. Translated, it gives CASSSGTTWGGQPQHF.

The chain carries TRBV12-5 and TRBJ2-1; 11 bases are shared with TRBD2. The CDR3 spans 16 residues. With 6 bases clipped from V and 1 base from J, the junction kept 5 bases outside the gene matches. CDR1 LGHNT and CDR2 FRNRAP come from the germline V gene. CDR3 nucleotides: TGTGCTAGTGGACTTCCTAGCGGGGGGTCCTACAATGAGCAGTTCTTC. This codes for CASGLPSGGSYNEQFF.

Written as DNA, the CDR3 is TGCGCCAGCAGCCAAGGCGGGTACTCCTACAATGAGCAGTTCTTC. Amino acids: CASSQGGYSYNEQFF. The chain carries TRBV4-1 and TRBJ2-1, with D possibly being TRBD2 (5 bases). V was cut by 1 base and J by 0 bases, with 7 bases left in between. Germline assignment: CDR1 MGHRA and CDR2 YSYEKL. The CDR3 is made up of 15 amino acids.

This clonotype was observed a handful of times. CDR3 amino acids: CSAGRGVSYEQYF. The CDR3 DNA reads TGCAGTGCTGGGCGGGGGGTATCCTACGAGCAGTACTTC. The chain uses TRBV20-1 and TRBJ2-7, with 8 bases aligning to TRBD2. This CDR3 is built from 13 residues. V trimming: 5 bases; J trimming: 1 base; junction bases outside the gene matches: 4. Germline V gene lookup returns CDR1 DFQATT and CDR2 SNEGSKA (reference sequence).

This clonotype was counted between two and nine times. One junction end disagrees with the germline gene, perhaps due to a read error. J is TRBJ2-5 and V is TRBV30; 11 positions match TRBD2. Germline CDR1 and CDR2: GTSNPN and SVGIG (reference sequence). The CDR3 contains 12 residues. The CDR3 nucleotides are TGTGCCTGGAGTCGGGGACTAGCGGTTATGGTCTTC. Encoded protein: CAWSRGLAVMVF. Full variable domain (remainder filled in from reference TRBV30 and TRBJ2-5): SQTIHQWPATLVQPVGSPLSLECTVEGTSNPNLYWYRQAAGRGLQLLFYSVGIGQISSEVPQNLSASRPQDRQFILSSKKLLLSDSGFYLCAWSRGLAVMVFGPGTRLLVL.

The genes are TRBV25-1 and TRBJ2-5; TRBD2 is a possible D gene (6 bases). With 3 bases removed from V and 7 bases from J, the gap between germline ends came to 18 bases. Germline CDR1 is MGHDK and CDR2 is SYGVNS. This CDR3 is 15 amino acids long. CDR3 sequence: CASSDSGAPQGTQYF. The CDR3 DNA follows: TGTGCCAGCAGTGATTCGGGAGCCCCCCAGGGGACCCAGTACTTC.

In DNA, the CDR3 is TGCAGTGCTAGTGCCCCGGAACGAGGGGCTAATGCGGGCTACACCTTC. Translating it yields CSASAPERGANAGYTF. The chain uses TRBV20-1 and TRBJ1-2, with D possibly TRBD1 on 5 matching bases. From germline, CDR1 is DFQATT and CDR2 SNEGSKA (reference sequence). This CDR3 spans 16 amino acids. Trimming stripped 3 bases from V and 8 bases from J, with 25 bases between.

The V and J genes are TRBV3-1 and TRBJ1-3; 7 bases are shared with TRBD1. Germline loops: CDR1 LGHDT, CDR2 YNNKEL (reference sequence). The CDR3 is 15 residues long. Unmatched junction bases numbered 2, after V lost 3 bases and J lost 0 bases. The CDR3 sequence is CASSQTGNSGNTIYF. The CDR3 region has the DNA TGTGCCAGCAGCCAGACAGGGAACTCTGGAAACACCATATATTTT.

This clonotype was observed a handful of times. The chain carries TRBV11-2 and TRBJ1-4, with a weak D call TRBD1 (5 bases). Germline V CDR1 and CDR2: SGHAT, FQNNGV. This CDR3 contains 14 residues. V lost 3 bases, J lost 4 bases, and 9 bases lay in between. The CDR3 bases are TGTGCCAGCAGCTTTTGGGGGGGTAATGAAAAACTGTTTTTT. Translating it yields CASSFWGGNEKLFF.

The table lists this clonotype with a few counts. The V and J genes are TRBV18 and TRBJ1-1, with D hard to call. The V and J ends lost 5 bases and 0 bases respectively, with 4 bases between them. Germline CDR1 reads KGHSH; CDR2 reads LQKENI. The CDR3 consists of 12 residues. The CDR3 bases are TGTGCCAGCTCAAACATGAACACTGAAGCTTTCTTT. Its translation is CASSNMNTEAFF. Combining the CDR3 with reference TRBV18 and TRBJ1-1 gives the whole variable domain NAGVMQNPRHLVRRRGQEARLRCSPMKGHSHVYWYRQLPEEGLKFMVYLQKENIIDESGMPKERFSAEFPKEGPSILRIQQVVRGDSAAYFCASSNMNTEAFFGQGTRLTVV.

The gene calls are TRBV14 and TRBJ1-6; TRBD1 might be the D (6 bases). CDR3 length: 18 amino acids. CDR1 and CDR2 (germline): SGHDN, FVKESK. V lost 3 bases, J lost 0 bases, and 15 bases lay in between. CDR3 amino acids: CASSQATGHSSYNSPLHF. Here the CDR3 DNA reads TGTGCCAGCAGCCAGGCGACAGGCCATAGCTCCTATAATTCACCCCTCCACTTT.

J is TRBJ2-5 and V is TRBV5-1, with D possibly being TRBD1 (7 bases). From germline, CDR1 is SGHRS and CDR2 YFSETQ. V was shortened by 6 bases and J by 1 base, with 16 bases between the two germline ends. The CDR3 is 15 residues long. DNA for the CDR3: TGCGCCAGCATCAGGGGGGACAGATTCCAAGAGACCCAGTACTTC. This sequence encodes CASIRGDRFQETQYF.

This clonotype was counted only a few times. The genes are TRBV25-1 and TRBJ2-5, with D maybe TRBD1 (6 bases). V was cut by 2 bases and J by 4 bases, with 11 bases left in between. Germline values: CDR1 MGHDK, CDR2 SYGVNS. The CDR3 is made up of 14 amino acids. The CDR3 nucleotides read TGTGCCAGCAGTGAACGTGGGACACGAGAGACCCAGTACTTC. Protein sequence: CASSERGTRETQYF.